This is a list of T cell receptor beta chains from one sample in a study of early stage breast cancer tumors. Some clones are missing from TCRdb's copy, which holds only in-frame ones; the method was immunoSEQ multiplex PCR. The sample includes tens of thousands of clones, approximately 79% of them seen just once. Sequenced input: blood. These receptor sequences come from a person aged 55 to 75 with breast cancer. Each CDR3 is given with its conserved first and last residue. Each record gives: V gene, J gene, clone size, D gene, CDR3 protein, CDR3 DNA. D genes are given only for firm matches. Clone size is not always given. Where it is, it says once, few, many or a class for expanded clones.

v_gene: TRBV10-1; j_gene: TRBJ2-7; abundance: .; d_gene: .; CDR3aa: CASSESRDRRLYEQYF; CDR3nt: TGCGCCAGCAGTGAGTCGCGGGACCGCAGGCTCTACGAGCAGTACTTC
v_gene: TRBV10-2; j_gene: TRBJ1-5; abundance: .; d_gene: .; CDR3aa: CASSGGSPYSNQPQHF; CDR3nt: TGCGCCAGCAGCGGGGGGAGCCCATATAGCAATCAGCCCCAGCATTTT
v_gene: TRBV21-1; j_gene: TRBJ2-7; abundance: .; d_gene: .; CDR3aa: CASSKVAQGNLEYEQYF; CDR3nt: .
v_gene: TRBV19; j_gene: TRBJ2-3; abundance: .; d_gene: .; CDR3aa: CASSPDGERADTQYF; CDR3nt: TGTGCCAGTAGTCCGGATGGAGAGCGGGCAGATACGCAGTATTTT
v_gene: TRBV2; j_gene: TRBJ2-7; abundance: .; d_gene: TRBD1; CDR3aa: CASIREGGSEQYF; CDR3nt: TGTGCCAGCATTCGGGAAGGGGGCTCAGAGCAGTACTTC
v_gene: TRBV10-1; j_gene: TRBJ2-7; abundance: .; d_gene: .; CDR3aa: CASSPGGDPYEQYF; CDR3nt: TGCGCCAGCAGCCCGGGTGGGGATCCCTACGAGCAGTACTTC
v_gene: TRBV28; j_gene: TRBJ1-4; abundance: .; d_gene: .; CDR3aa: CASGNEKLFF; CDR3nt: TGTGCCAGCGGGAATGAAAAACTGTTTTTT
v_gene: TRBV5-1; j_gene: TRBJ2-3; abundance: .; d_gene: TRBD1; CDR3aa: CASSPGDRGQGDTQYF; CDR3nt: TGCGCCAGCAGCCCCGGGGACAGGGGGCAAGGAGATACGCAGTATTTT
v_gene: TRBV11-3; j_gene: TRBJ1-1; abundance: .; d_gene: .; CDR3aa: CASSPSRASEAFF; CDR3nt: TGTGCCAGCAGCCCGTCCAGGGCAAGTGAAGCTTTCTTT
v_gene: TRBV5-8; j_gene: TRBJ2-7; abundance: .; d_gene: TRBD2; CDR3aa: CASSLARVASGDEQYF; CDR3nt: TGTGCCAGCAGCTTGGCCCGGGTGGCTAGCGGCGACGAGCAGTACTTC
v_gene: TRBV5-4; j_gene: TRBJ2-3; abundance: .; d_gene: .; CDR3aa: CASSFGQGTDTQYF; CDR3nt: TGTGCCAGCAGCTTCGGGCAGGGCACAGATACGCAGTATTTT
v_gene: TRBV5-4; j_gene: TRBJ2-5; abundance: .; d_gene: .; CDR3aa: CASNTPGGRKETQYF; CDR3nt: TGTGCCAGCAACACCCCTGGGGGGAGAAAAGAGACCCAGTACTTC
v_gene: TRBV6-5; j_gene: TRBJ2-6; abundance: .; d_gene: .; CDR3aa: CASSYVLDVLTF; CDR3nt: TGTGCCAGCAGTTACGTATTGGACGTCCTGACTTTC
v_gene: TRBV6-1; j_gene: TRBJ1-2; abundance: few; d_gene: .; CDR3aa: CASSESDFYGYTF; CDR3nt: TGTGCCAGCAGTGAATCGGATTTCTATGGCTACACCTTC
v_gene: TRBV7-2; j_gene: TRBJ2-3; abundance: .; d_gene: .; CDR3aa: CASSPQSTDTQYF; CDR3nt: TGTGCCAGCAGCCCCCAGAGCACAGATACGCAGTATTTT
v_gene: TRBV12-5; j_gene: TRBJ1-4; abundance: few; d_gene: .; CDR3aa: CASGPPGPTNEKLFF; CDR3nt: TGTGCTAGTGGTCCTCCTGGGCCCACTAATGAAAAACTGTTTTTT
v_gene: TRBV7-9; j_gene: TRBJ2-4; abundance: .; d_gene: .; CDR3aa: CASSRAGGNIQYF; CDR3nt: TGTGCCAGCAGCCGGGCCGGCGGAAACATTCAGTACTTC
v_gene: TRBV7-2; j_gene: TRBJ2-7; abundance: .; d_gene: TRBD2; CDR3aa: CASSSDGGNSYEQYF; CDR3nt: TGTGCCAGCAGCTCCGACGGGGGGAACTCCTACGAGCAGTACTTC
v_gene: TRBV29-1; j_gene: TRBJ2-7; abundance: .; d_gene: .; CDR3aa: CSVVYPLGRSEQYF; CDR3nt: TGCAGCGTTGTGTACCCGTTGGGGAGGAGCGAGCAGTACTTC
v_gene: TRBV28; j_gene: TRBJ2-2; abundance: .; d_gene: TRBD1; CDR3aa: CASRSDRGNTGELFF; CDR3nt: TGTGCCAGCAGATCGGACAGGGGGAACACCGGGGAGCTGTTTTTT
v_gene: TRBV5-1; j_gene: TRBJ1-6; abundance: few; d_gene: .; CDR3aa: CASSPSALNNSPLHF; CDR3nt: TGCGCCAGCAGCCCCTCGGCCTTAAATAATTCACCCCTCCACTTT
v_gene: TRBV9; j_gene: TRBJ1-2; abundance: .; d_gene: .; CDR3aa: CASSARDVYGYTF; CDR3nt: TGTGCCAGCAGCGCCAGGGACGTCTATGGCTACACCTTC
v_gene: TRBV7-2; j_gene: TRBJ1-4; abundance: .; d_gene: TRBD1; CDR3aa: CASSSDRGDEKLFF; CDR3nt: TGTGCCAGCAGCTCGGACAGGGGGGACGAAAAACTGTTTTTT
v_gene: TRBV29-1; j_gene: TRBJ2-7; abundance: many; d_gene: .; CDR3aa: CSVSEGTEAGEQYF; CDR3nt: TGCAGCGTTTCCGAGGGGACGGAGGCGGGCGAGCAGTACTTC
v_gene: TRBV5-1; j_gene: TRBJ2-3; abundance: .; d_gene: TRBD2; CDR3aa: CASSLVVGGDTDTQYF; CDR3nt: TGCGCCAGCAGCTTGGTGGTCGGGGGGGACACAGATACGCAGTATTTT
v_gene: TRBV28; j_gene: TRBJ1-2; abundance: few; d_gene: .; CDR3aa: CASLPKGYGYTF; CDR3nt: TGTGCCAGCCTACCGAAGGGGTATGGCTACACCTTC
v_gene: TRBV11-2; j_gene: TRBJ1-4; abundance: .; d_gene: .; CDR3aa: CASSAHSGTRTLKDEKLFF; CDR3nt: TGTGCCAGCAGCGCTCACTCCGGGACAAGGACACTCAAGGATGAAAAACTGTTTTTT
v_gene: TRBV5-4; j_gene: TRBJ2-7; abundance: .; d_gene: .; CDR3aa: CASSSEPGLATVEQYF; CDR3nt: TGTGCCAGCAGCTCAGAACCGGGACTGGCGACGGTCGAGCAGTACTTC
v_gene: TRBV5-3; j_gene: TRBJ2-1; abundance: few; d_gene: TRBD2; CDR3aa: CAAREGLLPFPYNEQFF; CDR3nt: TGTGCCGCGCGGGAGGGCCTGCTCCCTTTCCCCTACAATGAGCAGTTCTTC
v_gene: TRBV5-1; j_gene: TRBJ1-5; abundance: few; d_gene: TRBD1; CDR3aa: CASSPGGTGDQPQHF; CDR3nt: TGCGCCAGCAGCCCCGGCGGGACAGGGGATCAGCCCCAGCATTTT
v_gene: TRBV7-8; j_gene: TRBJ1-3; abundance: .; d_gene: .; CDR3aa: CASSSYRAPGGNTIYF; CDR3nt: TGTGCCAGCAGCTCTTACAGGGCGCCAGGTGGAAACACCATATATTTT
v_gene: TRBV6-4; j_gene: TRBJ2-1; abundance: .; d_gene: TRBD2; CDR3aa: CASSVLAGGRDEQFF; CDR3nt: TGTGCCAGCAGTGTCCTAGCGGGAGGCCGGGATGAGCAGTTCTTC
v_gene: TRBV7-2; j_gene: TRBJ2-3; abundance: .; d_gene: .; CDR3aa: CASSFLATDTQYF; CDR3nt: TGTGCCAGCAGCTTTCTCGCCACAGATACGCAGTATTTT
v_gene: TRBV2; j_gene: TRBJ1-3; abundance: once; d_gene: .; CDR3aa: CASRGDNGNTIYF; CDR3nt: TGTGCCAGCAGGGGAGACAACGGAAACACCATATATTTT
v_gene: TRBV27; j_gene: TRBJ2-7; abundance: .; d_gene: .; CDR3aa: CASSTPWGSSYEQYF; CDR3nt: TGTGCCAGCAGTACCCCCTGGGGGAGCTCCTACGAGCAGTACTTC
v_gene: TRBV6-1; j_gene: TRBJ2-4; abundance: .; d_gene: .; CDR3aa: CASSGEAGNGIQYF; CDR3nt: TGTGCCAGCAGTGGGGAGGCGGGGAATGGCATTCAGTACTTC
v_gene: TRBV19; j_gene: TRBJ1-2; abundance: few; d_gene: TRBD1; CDR3aa: CASSIGTSGQVYGYTF; CDR3nt: TGTGCCAGTAGTATAGGAACCTCGGGACAGGTCTATGGCTACACCTTC
v_gene: TRBV11-1; j_gene: TRBJ2-6; abundance: .; d_gene: .; CDR3aa: CASSQDRTSSGANVLTF; CDR3nt: TGTGCCAGCAGCCAGGACAGGACTAGCTCTGGGGCCAACGTCCTGACTTTC
v_gene: TRBV5-4; j_gene: TRBJ2-7; abundance: .; d_gene: .; CDR3aa: CASSLGQSYEQYF; CDR3nt: TGTGCCAGCAGCTTGGGTCAGAGCTACGAGCAGTACTTC
v_gene: TRBV28; j_gene: TRBJ1-6; abundance: .; d_gene: .; CDR3aa: CASKEGVDYSPLHF; CDR3nt: TGTGCCAGTAAGGAAGGGGTGGATTATTCACCCCTCCACTTT
v_gene: TRBV27; j_gene: TRBJ2-3; abundance: .; d_gene: TRBD2; CDR3aa: CASSLRRGGRDTQYF; CDR3nt: TGTGCCAGCAGTCTCCGTCGGGGGGGCCGGGATACGCAGTATTTT
v_gene: TRBV7-9; j_gene: TRBJ2-5; abundance: .; d_gene: TRBD2; CDR3aa: CASSPRGGRARETQYF; CDR3nt: TGTGCCAGCAGCCCCAGGGGCGGGAGGGCCCGAGAGACCCAGTACTTC
v_gene: TRBV10-1; j_gene: TRBJ2-5; abundance: few; d_gene: .; CDR3aa: CASSELAGETQYF; CDR3nt: TGCGCCAGCAGTGAGTTAGCCGGGGAGACCCAGTACTTC
v_gene: TRBV15; j_gene: TRBJ1-5; abundance: .; d_gene: .; CDR3aa: CATSTWRLSQPQHF; CDR3nt: TGTGCCACCAGCACTTGGCGGTTGTCTCAGCCCCAGCATTTT
v_gene: TRBV30; j_gene: TRBJ2-4; abundance: .; d_gene: .; CDR3aa: CAWSVDGGIPSLAKNIQYF; CDR3nt: TGTGCCTGGAGTGTGGATGGAGGGATTCCCTCTCTAGCCAAAAACATTCAGTACTTC